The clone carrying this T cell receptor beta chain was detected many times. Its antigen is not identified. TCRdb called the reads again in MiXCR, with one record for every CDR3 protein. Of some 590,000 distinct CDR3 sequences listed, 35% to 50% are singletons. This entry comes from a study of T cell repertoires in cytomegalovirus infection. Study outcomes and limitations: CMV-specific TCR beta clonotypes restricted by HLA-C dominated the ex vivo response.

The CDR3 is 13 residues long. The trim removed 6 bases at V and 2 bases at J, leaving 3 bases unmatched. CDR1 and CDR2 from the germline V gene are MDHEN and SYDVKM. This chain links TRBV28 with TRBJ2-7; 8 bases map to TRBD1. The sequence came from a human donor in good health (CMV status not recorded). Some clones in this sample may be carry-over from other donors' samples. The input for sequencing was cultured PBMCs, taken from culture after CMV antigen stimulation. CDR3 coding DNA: TGTGCCAGCAGCCGACAGGGGCCCTACGAGCAGTACTTC. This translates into CASSRQGPYEQYF.